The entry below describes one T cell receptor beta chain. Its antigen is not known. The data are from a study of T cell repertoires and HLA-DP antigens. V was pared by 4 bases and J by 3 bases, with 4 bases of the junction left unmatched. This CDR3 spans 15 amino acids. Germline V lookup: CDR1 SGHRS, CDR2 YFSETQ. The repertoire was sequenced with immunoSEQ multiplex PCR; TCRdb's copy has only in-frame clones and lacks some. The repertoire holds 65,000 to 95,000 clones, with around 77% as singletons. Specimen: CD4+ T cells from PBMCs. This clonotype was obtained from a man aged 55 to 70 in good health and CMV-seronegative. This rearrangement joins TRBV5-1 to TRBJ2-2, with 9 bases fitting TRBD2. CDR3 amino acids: CASSGRGRDTGELFF. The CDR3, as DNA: TGCGCCAGCAGCGGGCGCGGGAGGGACACCGGGGAGCTGTTTTTT.